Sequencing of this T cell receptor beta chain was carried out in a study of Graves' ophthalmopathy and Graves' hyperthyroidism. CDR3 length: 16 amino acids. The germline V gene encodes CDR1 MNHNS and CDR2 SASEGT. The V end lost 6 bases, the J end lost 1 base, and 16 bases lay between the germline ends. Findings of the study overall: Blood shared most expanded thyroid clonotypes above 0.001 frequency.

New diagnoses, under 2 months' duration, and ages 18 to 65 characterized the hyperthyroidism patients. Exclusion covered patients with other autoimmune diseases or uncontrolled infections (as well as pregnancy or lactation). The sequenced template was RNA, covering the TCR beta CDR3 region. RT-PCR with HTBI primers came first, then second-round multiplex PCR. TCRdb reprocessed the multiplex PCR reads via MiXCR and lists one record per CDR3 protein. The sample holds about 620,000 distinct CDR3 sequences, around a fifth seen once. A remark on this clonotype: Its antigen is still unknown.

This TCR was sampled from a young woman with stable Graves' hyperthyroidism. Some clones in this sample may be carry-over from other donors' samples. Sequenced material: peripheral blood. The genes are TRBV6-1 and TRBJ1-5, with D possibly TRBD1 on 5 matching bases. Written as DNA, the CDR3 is TGTGCCAGCAGCCCCCGGGGGGGATACAGCAATCAGCCCCAGCATTTT. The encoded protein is CASSPRGGYSNQPQHF.